Listed below are T cell receptor beta chains from one sample, sequenced in a study of cytomegalovirus exposure and HLA in healthy donors. Assay: immunoSEQ multiplex PCR; the TCRdb copy retains only in-frame clones and omits some. The data show 100,000 to 150,000 clones, with roughly 78% seen just once and 3% to 4.5% held by the top ten. The sample consisted of PBMCs. The source of these receptors is a young man in good health and CMV-seronegative. Each CDR3 is given without its conserved first and last residue.

j_call v_call cdr3_aa
TRBJ2-1 TRBV18 ASSPLDTGQF
TRBJ2-1 TRBV6-1 ASSHRADSYNEQF
TRBJ2-7 TRBV30 AWSVTGMRGDEQY
TRBJ1-1 TRBV21-1 ASSNLGPWNTEAF
TRBJ1-2 TRBV4-1 ASSRDRGADGYT
TRBJ1-2 TRBV5-8 ASSPRQGPYGYT
TRBJ2-3 TRBV30 AWSVAGGPGTQY
TRBJ1-6 TRBV4-3 ASSLSGVGGNSPLH
TRBJ1-4 TRBV15 ATSRAPGDLLREKLF
TRBJ1-1 TRBV30 AWSVVEAF
TRBJ2-1 TRBV5-1 ASSLWTSGGNEQF
TRBJ2-7 TRBV6-6 ASSYSPNSYEQY
TRBJ2-5 TRBV5-1 ASSLGLAGGRETQY
TRBJ1-1 TRBV4-1 ASSQIQGTPEAF
TRBJ2-7 TRBV6-6 ASRTISYEQY
TRBJ2-2 TRBV10-1 ASSGGLADTGELF
TRBJ1-5 TRBV2 ASSEVRGSNQPQH
TRBJ2-1 TRBV7-7 ASSRGRYNEQF
TRBJ2-1 TRBV11-2 ASSDAESFNEQF
TRBJ1-2 TRBV6-6 ASSPYLGAYGYT
TRBJ2-7 TRBV2 ASRGYRGEQY
TRBJ1-5 TRBV2 ASSEGQGAGQPQH
TRBJ2-7 TRBV6-1 ASSASGLAGGREQY